Below are 32 T cell receptor beta chains sequenced from a single sample in a study of cytotoxic CD8 clonotypes in ibrutinib-treated CLL. Profiled with immunoSEQ multiplex PCR; TCRdb holds only in-frame clones, not every one. This sample has some 200,000 clones; 60% to 80% occur once, and the top ten carry 5.5% to 6%. The sequenced sample was PBMCs, obtained after 12 months of ibrutinib treatment. The receptor source for this set is a human donor with chronic lymphocytic leukemia.

The V and J genes are TRBV6-5 and TRBJ2-1, with 7 bases fitting TRBD2. Looked up from germline, CDR1 is MNHEY and CDR2 is SVGAGI. Unmatched junction bases numbered 8, after V lost 6 bases and J lost 6 bases. CDR3 length: 14 residues. CDR3 sequence (DNA): TGTGCCAGCAGCCCTAGACTAGCCGGCAATGAGCAGTTCTTC. Translated, it gives CASSPRLAGNEQFF.

The V and J genes are TRBV30 and TRBJ1-1; the D gene is possibly TRBD1 (5 bases). The V end was cut by 1 base, the J end by 6 bases, with 18 bases between. The CDR3 length is 15 residues. Germline V gene data show CDR1 as GTSNPN and CDR2 as SVGIG (reference sequence). The CDR3 region has the DNA TGTGCCTGGAGTGACCCGGGACCCCACCACGCTGAAGCTTTCTTT. This encodes CAWSDPGPHHAEAFF.

The CDR3 DNA follows: TGTGCCAGCAAGACGCGGCCCGCGGGGGCCCCGGGGGAGACCCAGTACTTC. Translation gives CASKTRPAGAPGETQYF. This chain connects TRBV2 to TRBJ2-5; weak D call: TRBD2 (7 bases). This CDR3 contains 17 residues. V lost 7 bases and J lost 5, with 26 bases in between. Germline V gene sequence: CDR1 SNHLY, CDR2 FYNNEI.

This clone came up once. V is TRBV5-1 and J is TRBJ2-1; D gene uncertain. Germline CDR1 and CDR2: SGHRS and YFSETQ. The V end lost 1 base, the J end lost 8 bases, and 10 bases lay between the germline ends. The CDR3 is made up of 13 amino acids. The CDR3 nucleotides read TGCGCCAGCAGCTTGAGGAATGTAGATGAGCAGTTCTTC. Amino acid sequence: CASSLRNVDEQFF.

As to this clone: This may be a read error: a much more frequent sequence differs by one nucleotide. V gene TRBV7-9 combines with J gene TRBJ1-1; 8 nucleotides agree with TRBD1. This CDR3 spans 14 amino acids. Germline V gene data show CDR1 as SEHNR and CDR2 as FQNEAQ (reference sequence). The V gene end was trimmed by 3 bases and the J gene end by 1 base; junction bases not matched to a gene: 1. As DNA, the CDR3 is TGTGCCAGCAGCTTCACAGGGGGGAACACTGAAGCTTTCTTT. Translating gives CASSFTGGNTEAFF.

J is TRBJ2-7 and V is TRBV5-4; D unclear. Germline lookup yields CDR1 SGHNT and CDR2 YYREEE (reference sequence). The CDR3 consists of 12 residues. Trimming left V 1 base short and J 3 bases short, with 5 bases between. As DNA, the CDR3 is TGTGCCAGCAGCTTGTCTAGCTACGAGCAGTACTTC. Protein: CASSLSSYEQYF.

The V gene is TRBV5-1, the J gene TRBJ2-2, with 8 bases matching TRBD1. Germline CDR1 and CDR2: SGHRS and YFSETQ. V shed 2 bases and J 1 base; nucleotides not matched to a gene: 7. There are 17 residues in the CDR3. The DNA for the CDR3 is TGCGCCAGCAGCTTTAGCGCCGGGACAGGGAACACCGGGGAGCTGTTTTTT. Residues: CASSFSAGTGNTGELFF.

This sequence joins TRBV19 and TRBJ2-1; D may match TRBD1 or TRBD2 (5 bases each). CDR3 length: 14 residues. Trimming removed 6 bases at V and 2 bases at J, with 11 bases between. Germline lookup yields CDR1 LNHDA and CDR2 SQIVND (reference sequence). As DNA, the CDR3 is TGTGCCAGTAGCCTGGGACGGCCCTACAATGAGCAGTTCTTC. Protein: CASSLGRPYNEQFF.

The J gene is TRBJ1-5, the V gene TRBV27; 7 nucleotides match TRBD1. The V and J ends lost 6 bases and 3 bases, in that order; junction bases with no gene match: 8. Germline assignment: CDR1 MNHEY and CDR2 SMNVEV (reference sequence). This CDR3 comprises 15 residues. In DNA, the CDR3 is TGTGCCAGCAGGGTCCGACAGGGCCTCAATCAGCCCCAGCATTTT. This sequence encodes CASRVRQGLNQPQHF.

This rearrangement joins TRBV30 to TRBJ2-3; 8 bases fit TRBD2. Germline CDR1 GTSNPN, CDR2 SVGIG (reference sequence). The CDR3 spans 15 residues. The ends lost 1 base at V and 4 bases at J; junction bases unmatched: 7. The CDR3 coding sequence is TGTGCCTGGAGTGATCTGGCGGGGGGCTCAGATACGCAGTATTTT. Translated: CAWSDLAGGSDTQYF.

This clone was picked up a small number of times. The chain has TRBV4-1 and TRBJ2-7, with 7 bases that match TRBD1. Germline loops: CDR1 MGHRA, CDR2 YSYEKL. The V segment lost 1 base and the J segment 0 bases; nucleotides outside the gene matches: 3. This CDR3 contains 15 residues. CDR3 in DNA: TGCGCCAGCAGCCAAGCATGGGACAGCTCCTACGAGCAGTACTTC. It yields the protein CASSQAWDSSYEQYF.

This clone occurred once. This chain links TRBV6-5 with TRBJ2-1, with D possibly TRBD2 on 6 matching bases. The CDR3 runs to 16 residues. Germline loops: CDR1 MNHEY, CDR2 SVGAGI. Between the trimmed V and J ends, which lost 2 bases and 6 bases, there was a span of 17 bases. This chain's CDR3 is CASSYGVSWRVNEQFF. DNA for the CDR3: TGTGCCAGCAGTTACGGGGTTAGTTGGAGGGTCAATGAGCAGTTCTTC.

This clone appeared a few times. The V and J genes are TRBV5-1 and TRBJ1-1; 8 bases fit TRBD1. Germline-derived CDR1 and CDR2 are SGHRS and YFSETQ. V lost 2 bases and J lost 1; bases outside the gene matches: 4. There are 15 residues in the CDR3. The CDR3 sequence is CASSFRQGSNTEAFF. CDR3 nucleotide sequence: TGCGCCAGCAGCTTCCGACAGGGGTCGAACACTGAAGCTTTCTTT.

This chain connects TRBV11-2 to TRBJ1-3; D remains unclear. V was trimmed by 5 bases and J by 0 bases, leaving 8 bases between them. Germline loops: CDR1 SGHAT, CDR2 FQNNGV. CDR3 size: 14 residues. The CDR3 DNA follows: TGTGCCAGCAGCGCCCAGTTCTCTGGAAACACCATATATTTT. This sequence encodes CASSAQFSGNTIYF.

The V and J genes are TRBV29-1 and TRBJ1-4; D may be TRBD1 (5 bases). Looked up from germline, CDR1 is SQVTM and CDR2 is ANQGSEA. This CDR3 is built from 14 residues. V was pared by 2 bases and J by 4 bases, with 11 bases between. The chain's CDR3 is CSVERGSGNEKLFF. The CDR3 DNA reads TGCAGCGTTGAACGGGGGTCCGGTAATGAAAAACTGTTTTTT.

V is TRBV11-2 and J is TRBJ2-1, with 7 bases identical to TRBD2. Looked up from germline, CDR1 is SGHAT and CDR2 is FQNNGV. This CDR3 has 16 amino acids. V was pared by 5 bases and J by 0 bases, with 7 bases of the junction left unmatched. The CDR3 bases are TGTGCCAGCAGCCCTACTAGCGAAAGCTCCTACAATGAGCAGTTCTTC. This translates into CASSPTSESSYNEQFF.

The chain is built from TRBV30 and TRBJ1-5, with D perhaps matching TRBD1 (6 bases). The CDR3 consists of 16 residues. Germline values: CDR1 GTSNPN, CDR2 SVGIG (reference sequence). Trimming pared 0 bases from V and 9 bases from J, leaving 21 bases between. CDR3 coding DNA: TGTGCCTGGAGTGTAACAGGGATGGGGGCCTCGTGGCCCCAGCATTTT. It translates to CAWSVTGMGASWPQHF. The variable domain in full, completed from reference TRBV30 and TRBJ1-5, reads SQTIHQWPATLVQPVGSPLSLECTVEGTSNPNLYWYRQAAGRGLQLLFYSVGIGQISSEVPQNLSASRPQDRQFILSSKKLLLSDSGFYLCAWSVTGMGASWPQHFGDGTRLSIL.

The chain has TRBV30 and TRBJ1-4; 7 bases align to TRBD1. Per germline, CDR1 GTSNPN and CDR2 SVGIG (reference sequence). With 2 bases clipped from V and 8 bases from J, the junction kept 5 bases outside the gene matches. This CDR3 comprises 13 residues. For the CDR3, the DNA is TGTGCCTGGAGTAAGGGGGCCGTGGAAAAACTGTTTTTT. Residues: CAWSKGAVEKLFF.

V and J are TRBV19 and TRBJ1-3; D possibly corresponds to TRBD1 (5 bases). V was pared by 6 bases and J by 0 bases, with 15 bases between. The germline gives CDR1 LNHDA, CDR2 SQIVND (reference sequence). The CDR3 loop spans 16 amino acids. The CDR3 protein is CASRPWDRSSGNTIYF. Written as DNA, the CDR3 is TGTGCCAGTAGACCCTGGGACCGAAGCTCTGGAAACACCATATATTTT.

J is TRBJ1-1 and V is TRBV18; 8 bases line up with TRBD1. CDR1 is KGHSH and CDR2 is LQKENI in the germline V gene. This CDR3 contains 15 residues. The V gene end was trimmed by 2 bases and the J gene end by 6 bases; junction bases not matched to a gene: 8. This CDR3 reads CASSPMTGARAEAFF. The CDR3 nucleotides are TGTGCCAGCTCACCAATGACAGGGGCGCGGGCTGAAGCTTTCTTT.

The gene calls are TRBV6-5 and TRBJ2-7; 10 bases map to TRBD1. The CDR3 consists of 15 residues. The germline V gene encodes CDR1 MNHEY and CDR2 SVGAGI. J lost 0 bases, V lost 6 bases, and 5 bases had no gene match. CDR3 coding DNA: TGTGCCAGCAGCCCGGACAGGGGGTCCTCCTACGAGCAGTACTTC. Translation gives CASSPDRGSSYEQYF.

The rearrangement joins TRBV7-2 to TRBJ2-3; TRBD2 matches at 7 bases. J was trimmed by 4 bases and V by 1 base; bases with no gene match: 5. The CDR3 extends over 15 amino acids. CDR1 is SGHTA and CDR2 is FQGNSA in the germline V gene. The CDR3 nucleotides are TGTGCCAGCAGCTTAGGCGGGAGATTTGCAGATACGCAGTATTTT. It specifies CASSLGGRFADTQYF. The whole variable domain, filled in from reference TRBV7-2 and TRBJ2-3, reads GAGVSQSPSNKVTEKGKDVELRCDPISGHTALYWYRQSLGQGLEFLIYFQGNSAPDKSGLPSDRFSAERTGGSVSTLTIQRTQQEDSAVYLCASSLGGRFADTQYFGPGTRLTVL.

The chain joins TRBV5-6 to TRBJ1-1, with 7 bases fitting TRBD1. The germline V gene has CDR1 SGHDT and CDR2 YYEEEE. V was pared by 2 bases and J by 8 bases, with 15 bases of the junction left unmatched. The CDR3 contains 16 residues. The CDR3 reads CASSFAAGTERGEAFF. CDR3 sequence (DNA): TGTGCCAGCAGCTTTGCCGCCGGGACAGAGCGTGGGGAAGCTTTCTTT.

V and J are TRBV5-1 and TRBJ1-1, with TRBD1 matching over 7 bases. CDR3 length: 15 residues. Germline lookup yields CDR1 SGHRS and CDR2 YFSETQ. The junction had 6 bases not matched to a gene; V was cut back by 2 bases and J by 2 bases. CDR3 nucleotides: TGCGCCAGCAGCTTACAGACAGGGATTAACACTGAAGCTTTCTTT. Its translation: CASSLQTGINTEAFF.

J is TRBJ1-3 and V is TRBV11-2; TRBD1 matches at 9 bases. The germline V gene has CDR1 SGHAT and CDR2 FQNNGV. This CDR3 spans 14 amino acids. Trimming cost V 5 bases and J 4 bases; bases outside gene matches: 3. CDR3 DNA sequence: TGTGCCAGCAGCCTAGGGACAGGGGGAAACACCATATATTTT. Translated: CASSLGTGGNTIYF.

The chain joins TRBV18 to TRBJ1-4, with D unclear. Germline V gene sequence: CDR1 KGHSH, CDR2 LQKENI. Trimming left V 0 bases short and J 11 bases short, with 13 bases between. There are 14 residues in the CDR3. CDR3 DNA sequence: TGTGCCAGCTCACCACCGGGCGAGGGCCCCAAACTGTTTTTT. It codes for CASSPPGEGPKLFF.

The rearrangement uses TRBV7-3 and TRBJ1-6; D not certain. The germline V and J ends were trimmed by 5 bases and 9 bases, with 8 bases remaining between them. CDR3 length equals 12 residues. Per the germline V gene, CDR1 is SGHTA and CDR2 is FQGTGA. The CDR3 region is CASSAELSPLHF. In DNA, the CDR3 is TGTGCCAGCAGCGCGGAACTTTCACCCCTCCACTTT.

This clone was counted a few times. The chain recombines TRBV10-2 with TRBJ2-4; no clear D. V was pared by 7 bases and J by 7 bases, with 20 bases between. This CDR3 has 15 residues. Germline CDR1 is WSHSY and CDR2 is SAAADI. CDR3 residues: CASIFSWAGANIQYF. As DNA, the CDR3 is TGCGCCAGCATCTTCTCCTGGGCAGGTGCGAACATTCAGTACTTC.

V and J are TRBV2 and TRBJ1-5, with D possibly matching TRBD1 (5 bases). This CDR3 has 14 residues. Germline CDR1 and CDR2: SNHLY and FYNNEI. Trimming took off 5 bases at V and 5 bases at J, with 13 bases between the two ends. The CDR3 here is CASSRGQRDQPQHF. CDR3 bases: TGTGCCAGCAGTAGGGGCCAGCGAGATCAGCCCCAGCATTTT.

CDR3 nucleotide sequence: TGTGCCAGCAGTGCCGGGCCTACTTACGAGCAGTACTTC. Its protein is CASSAGPTYEQYF. This chain joins TRBV5-4 and TRBJ2-7; the D is unclear. CDR1 is SGHNT, CDR2 YYREEE, per germline (reference sequence). The CDR3 is 13 amino acids. The V gene lost 5 bases and the J gene lost 4 bases, with 13 bases spanning the gap.

This clone occurred once. The J gene is TRBJ2-1, the V gene TRBV27; D might be TRBD1 (5 bases). CDR1 and CDR2 (germline): MNHEY, SMNVEV (reference sequence). Between the trimmed V and J ends, which lost 3 bases and 2 bases, there was a span of 11 bases. The CDR3 runs 15 residues. The CDR3 is CASSFGDRTYNEQFF. The CDR3 region has the DNA TGTGCCAGCAGTTTTGGAGACAGAACCTACAATGAGCAGTTCTTC.

This rearrangement joins TRBV5-1 to TRBJ2-5; D remains unclear. Germline CDR1 and CDR2: SGHRS and YFSETQ. The length of the CDR3 is 14 residues. Trimming shortened V by 4 bases and J by 1 base, and 11 bases separated the two germline ends. CDR3 coding DNA: TGCGCCAGCAGCCTCGGACGGTCCCAAGAGACCCAGTACTTC. It specifies CASSLGRSQETQYF.